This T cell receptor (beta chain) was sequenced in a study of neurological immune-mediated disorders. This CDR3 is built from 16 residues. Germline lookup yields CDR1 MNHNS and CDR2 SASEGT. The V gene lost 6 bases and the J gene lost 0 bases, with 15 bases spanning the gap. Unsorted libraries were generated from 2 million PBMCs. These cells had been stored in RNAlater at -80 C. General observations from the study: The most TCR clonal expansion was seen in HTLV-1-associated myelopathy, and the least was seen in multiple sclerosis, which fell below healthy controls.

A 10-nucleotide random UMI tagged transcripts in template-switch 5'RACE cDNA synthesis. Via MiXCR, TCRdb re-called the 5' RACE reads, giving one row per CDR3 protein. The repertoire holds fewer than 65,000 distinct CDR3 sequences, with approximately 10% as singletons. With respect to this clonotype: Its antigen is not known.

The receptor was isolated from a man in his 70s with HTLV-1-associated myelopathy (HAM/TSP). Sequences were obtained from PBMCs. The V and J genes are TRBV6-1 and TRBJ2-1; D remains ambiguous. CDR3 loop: CASSLEKVSSYNEQFF. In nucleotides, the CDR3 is TGTGCCAGCAGCCTAGAAAAGGTTAGCTCCTACAATGAGCAGTTCTTC.